The next 14 T cell receptor beta chains were all read from a single sample in a study of low-dose radiotherapy and immunotherapy resistance in tumors (dated by TCRdb to the early 2020s). Sequenced on an Illumina MiniSeq. TCRs were amplified with Phusion for around 20 PCR cycles, with a constant-region primer paired with the adapter attached to the V primers. The public sequencing data were trimmed at Q25 with fastp and processed into clonotypes with MiXCR by TCRdb, which kept only in-frame beta chains. Each CDR3 protein gets just one entry, which takes the most common genes and DNA from the rows behind it. The sample table records tens of thousands of distinct CDR3 sequences; approximately 12% of these occur just once. Approximately 6.2% of the sample rests with the top ten. Taken with the paper, the label for time point translates to: before trial treatment. This specimen consisted of PBMCs, obtained before treatment. Every receptor here comes from a female donor with ovarian cancer.

This clonotype has at least ten counts. The chain links TRBV28 to TRBJ2-7; D is perhaps TRBD2 (5 bases). Looked up from germline, CDR1 is MDHEN and CDR2 is SYDVKM. The CDR3 totals 15 residues. With 3 bases removed from V and 0 bases from J, the gap between germline ends came to 12 bases. The CDR3 DNA follows: TGTGCCAGCAGTTTTGTTGCGGGCGGCTCCTACGAGCAGTACTTC. Protein sequence: CASSFVAGGSYEQYF.

This clonotype was counted at least ten times. The CDR3 loop is CASSIRGWTSGGAGTDTQYF. In DNA form, the CDR3 reads TGTGCCAGTAGTATACGGGGCTGGACTAGCGGGGGGGCCGGCACAGATACGCAGTATTTT. This sequence joins TRBV19 and TRBJ2-3, with 15 bases identical to TRBD2. Germline V gives CDR1 LNHDA, CDR2 SQIVND (reference sequence). CDR3 length: 20 amino acids. J gave up 1 base and V 2 bases, and 10 bases lay outside the gene matches.

In its sample, this clonotype was seen many times. The V gene is TRBV19, the J gene TRBJ1-4; 8 positions agree with TRBD1. Germline CDR1 is LNHDA and CDR2 is SQIVND (reference sequence). V trimming: 5 bases; J trimming: 7 bases; junction bases outside the gene matches: 6. The CDR3 runs 14 residues. The CDR3 DNA reads TGTGCCAGTAGTCCCGGGACAGGCGTTGAAAAACTGTTTTTT. Encoded protein: CASSPGTGVEKLFF. The full variable domain, its missing parts supplied by reference TRBV19 and TRBJ1-4, is DGGITQSPKYLFRKEGQNVTLSCEQNLNHDAMYWYRQDPGQGLRLIYYSQIVNDFQKGDIAEGYSVSREKKESFPLTVTSAQKNPTAFYLCASSPGTGVEKLFFGSGTQLSVL.

In this sample, this clonotype turned up many times. V usage is TRBV12-3 or TRBV12-4 and J usage is TRBJ2-7; TRBD1 matches at 10 bases. V was clipped by 6 bases and J by 3 bases; unmatched bases: 14. This CDR3 has 17 residues. CDR3 loop: CASSQDLGQGGIYEQYF. The DNA for the CDR3 is TGTGCCAGCAGCCAGGACTTAGGACAGGGGGGGATCTACGAGCAGTACTTC.

This clonotype showed up many times. The rearrangement uses TRBV6-2 or TRBV6-3 and TRBJ2-2; either TRBD1 or TRBD2 may fit D (5 bases each). The CDR3 is 17 amino acids. V was cut by 5 bases and J by 6 bases, with 22 bases left in between. Germline CDR1 reads MNHEY; CDR2 reads SVGEGT. CDR3: CASSRRRDPGSAGELFF. CDR3 nucleotide sequence: TGTGCCAGCAGTCGCCGACGGGACCCCGGATCAGCCGGGGAGCTGTTTTTT.

This clonotype was detected ten times or more. The V call is TRBV20-1, the J call TRBJ2-5; possibly TRBD2 for D (6 bases). Germline values: CDR1 DFQATT, CDR2 SNEGSKA (reference sequence). V gave up 3 bases and J gave up 5 bases, with 10 bases separating them. The CDR3 runs to 12 residues. The CDR3: CSASGAGETQYF. The CDR3 coding sequence is TGCAGTGCTAGTGGTGCGGGGGAGACCCAGTACTTC.

This clonotype was seen at least ten times. CDR3 bases: TGCGCCAGCAGCTTGGGTCGTGAAGATACGCAGTATTTT. It specifies CASSLGREDTQYF. The V and J genes are TRBV5-1 and TRBJ2-3, with unresolved D. Germline assignment: CDR1 SGHRS and CDR2 YFSETQ. Trimming removed 0 bases from V and 5 bases from J, with 7 bases in between. The CDR3 has 13 residues.

This clonotype occurred many times. This sequence joins TRBV7-2 and TRBJ2-3, with 8 nucleotides matching TRBD1. This CDR3 is built from 12 residues. V dropped 3 bases and J dropped 8; count of bases not matched to a gene: 1. Germline V lookup: CDR1 SGHTA, CDR2 FQGNSA. CDR3 in DNA: TGTGCCAGCAGCTTGGACAGGGCTACGCAGTATTTT. It translates to CASSLDRATQYF.

In its sample, this clonotype was seen many times. The CDR3 sequence: CASSFVTPTNTGELFF. In DNA form, the CDR3 reads TGTGCCAGCAGTTTTGTTACTCCTACGAACACCGGGGAGCTGTTTTTT. V is TRBV12-3 or TRBV12-4 and J is TRBJ2-2; D gene unclear. V was shortened by 3 bases and J by 0 bases, with 11 bases between the two germline ends. The CDR3 sequence is 16 residues long.

Ten or more counts support this clonotype. CDR3 amino acids: CASSSGRWAYNSPLHF. The CDR3 DNA reads as TGTGCCAGCAGCTCAGGGAGATGGGCCTATAATTCACCCCTCCACTTT. The V call is TRBV12-3 or TRBV12-4, the J call TRBJ1-6; weak D call: TRBD1 (5 bases). The CDR3 totals 16 residues. V lost 6 bases, J lost 2 bases, and 14 bases lay in between.

This clonotype has ten or more counts. The chain recombines TRBV29-1 with TRBJ2-3; D is unresolved. The V gene lost 4 bases and the J gene lost 2 bases, with 7 bases spanning the gap. The CDR3 spans 12 residues. Germline V lookup: CDR1 SQVTM, CDR2 ANQGSEA. The DNA of the CDR3 is TGCAGCGTTGTTCACTCCACAGATACGCAGTATTTT. This sequence encodes CSVVHSTDTQYF.

This clonotype was observed a handful of times. Mismatch with germline at one junction end may stem from a read error. The chain joins TRBV7-9 to TRBJ2-5; D possibly corresponds to TRBD2 (5 bases). The CDR3 covers 11 residues. Germline CDR1 and CDR2: SEHNR and FQNEAQ (reference sequence). DNA for the CDR3: TGTGCCAGCAGCTTATTCCTAGCCTTCTCGTTC. This codes for CASSLFLAFSF.

This clonotype was found many times. The J gene is TRBJ2-3, the V gene TRBV20-1, with D tentatively TRBD2 (5 bases). CDR1 is DFQATT, CDR2 SNEGSKA, per germline (reference sequence). The germline V and J ends were trimmed by 3 bases and 6 bases, with 7 bases remaining between them. The CDR3 has 11 residues. CDR3 protein: CSASPGDTQYF. CDR3 bases: TGCAGTGCTAGCCCGGGGGATACGCAGTATTTT.

This clonotype was recorded many times. The chain links TRBV5-6 to TRBJ1-4; weak D call: TRBD1 (6 bases). V lost 4 bases, J lost 0 bases, and 10 bases lay in between. The germline gives CDR1 SGHDT, CDR2 YYEEEE. This CDR3 has 15 amino acids. CDR3 region: CASSPTGTTNEKLFF. CDR3 DNA sequence: TGTGCCAGCAGCCCAACAGGGACAACTAATGAAAAACTGTTTTTT.